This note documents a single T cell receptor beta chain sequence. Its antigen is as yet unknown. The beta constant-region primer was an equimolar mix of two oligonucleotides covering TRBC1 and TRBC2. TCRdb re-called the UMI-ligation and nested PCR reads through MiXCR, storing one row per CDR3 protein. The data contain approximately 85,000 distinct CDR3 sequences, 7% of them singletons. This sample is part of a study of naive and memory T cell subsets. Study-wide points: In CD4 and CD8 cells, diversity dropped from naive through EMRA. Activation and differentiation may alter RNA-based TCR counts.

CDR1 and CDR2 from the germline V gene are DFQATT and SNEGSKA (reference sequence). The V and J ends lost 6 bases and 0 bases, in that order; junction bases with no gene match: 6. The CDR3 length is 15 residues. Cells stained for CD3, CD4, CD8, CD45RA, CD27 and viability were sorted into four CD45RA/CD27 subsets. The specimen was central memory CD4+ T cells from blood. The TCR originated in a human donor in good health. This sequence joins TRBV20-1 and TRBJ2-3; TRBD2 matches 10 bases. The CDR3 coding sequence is TGCAGTGCGCTAGCGGGGGTTTCTAGCACAGATACGCAGTATTTT. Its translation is CSALAGVSSTDTQYF.